This T cell receptor beta chain was recorded in a study of blood T cell repertoires in COVID-19. Study at large: COVID-19 samples, acute and convalescent, were from the United States, Italy and Spain. Sources were T cells, B-cell-depleted T cells, or PBMCs; the material itself was cDNA or gDNA.

CDR3 length: 17 amino acids. Germline lookup yields CDR1 LGHDT and CDR2 YNNKEL (reference sequence). V shed 1 base and J 2 bases; nucleotides not matched to a gene: 11. Here immunoSEQ multiplex PCR was the method, and the copy in TCRdb shows in-frame clones only, minus some. The sample has 340,000 or so clones, around 85% seen once. Those who participated ranged in age from about 18 to 89 years and resided in about two dozen US areas. Participants were placed into cohorts based on the clinical history they reported. The sample comprised PBMCs or T cells enriched from blood (not recorded which). This chain connects TRBV3-1 (or the pseudogene TRBV3-2) to TRBJ2-7; TRBD1 aligns across 7 bases. The TCR was taken from a woman in her 40s with acute COVID-19. CDR3 DNA sequence: TGTGCCAGCAGCCAAGGGTCGGGGTGGGGGACAGCCTACGAGCAGTACTTC. Amino acids: CASSQGSGWGTAYEQYF.